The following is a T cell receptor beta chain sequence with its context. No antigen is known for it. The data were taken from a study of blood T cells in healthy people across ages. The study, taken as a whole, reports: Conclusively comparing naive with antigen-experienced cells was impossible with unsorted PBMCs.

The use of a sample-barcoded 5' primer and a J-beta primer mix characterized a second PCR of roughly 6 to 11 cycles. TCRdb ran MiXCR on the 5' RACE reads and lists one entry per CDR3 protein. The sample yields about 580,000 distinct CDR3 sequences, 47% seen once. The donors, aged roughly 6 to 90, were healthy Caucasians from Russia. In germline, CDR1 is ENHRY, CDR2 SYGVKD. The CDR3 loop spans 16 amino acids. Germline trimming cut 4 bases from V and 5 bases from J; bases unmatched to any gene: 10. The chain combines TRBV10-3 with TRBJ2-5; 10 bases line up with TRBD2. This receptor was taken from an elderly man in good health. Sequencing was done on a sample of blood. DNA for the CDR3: TGTGCCATCAGTGGGACTAGCGGCATGGAAGGGGAGACCCAGTACTTC. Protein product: CAISGTSGMEGETQYF.